The 11 T cell receptor beta chains listed next were all sequenced from one sample in a study of Graves' ophthalmopathy and Graves' hyperthyroidism. For repertoire sequencing, the TCR beta CDR3 regions were amplified from RNA transcripts. First-round RT-PCR relied on HTBI primers, and a second-round multiplex PCR came next. Using its own MiXCR run on the multiplex PCR reads, TCRdb lists one record per CDR3 protein. The sample has a few hundred thousand distinct CDR3 sequences, around 20% seen once; the top ten hold around 3.1%. Sequencing input: peripheral blood. The receptor set was obtained from a woman aged 18-29 years with stable Graves' hyperthyroidism.

There are many counts of this clonotype. This chain connects TRBV11-2 to TRBJ2-3, with a tentative D call TRBD2 (6 bases). CDR3 length: 13 amino acids. The germline V and J ends were trimmed by 5 bases and 5 bases, with 11 bases remaining between them. Per the germline V gene, CDR1 is SGHAT and CDR2 is FQNNGV. As DNA, the CDR3 is TGTGCCAGCAGCGGACTATCCGTAGATACGCAGTATTTT. Protein product: CASSGLSVDTQYF.

This clonotype has ten or more counts. A much larger clone is a single base away; this may be a read error. The chain uses TRBV6-5 and TRBJ1-1; TRBD1 might be the D (5 bases). Germline V gene lookup returns CDR1 MNHEY and CDR2 SVGAGI. Trimming left V 0 bases short and J 6 bases short, with 14 bases between. The CDR3 spans 15 residues. For the CDR3, the DNA is TGTGCCAGCAGTTACTCGAGGGGCAGGGCCCCTGAAGCTTTCTTT. This gives the protein CASSYSRGRAPEAFF.

This clonotype was counted many times. The chain has TRBV20-1 and TRBJ2-5; 8 positions match TRBD2. This CDR3 has 16 residues. CDR1 is DFQATT and CDR2 is SNEGSKA in the germline V gene (reference sequence). After removal of 3 bases from V and 2 bases from J, the junction contained 11 bases not matched to a gene. The DNA for the CDR3 is TGCAGTGCTAGTATCATCGGGAGGGGACCTCAAGAGACCCAGTACTTC. It codes for CSASIIGRGPQETQYF.

The genes are TRBV3-1 and TRBJ1-1, with D perhaps TRBD1 (5 bases). V lost 2 bases and J lost 3, with 13 bases in between. The germline V gene encodes CDR1 LGHDT and CDR2 YNNKEL (reference sequence). This CDR3 comprises 15 residues. In nucleotides, the CDR3 is TGTGCCAGCAGCCAACTGGGGGGGTACGACACTGAAGCTTTCTTT. This sequence encodes CASSQLGGYDTEAFF.

As to this clonotype: A much larger clone differs by one base, so this may be a read error. The V gene is TRBV12-3 or TRBV12-4, the J gene TRBJ2-5; 7 nucleotides align to TRBD1. V shed 7 bases, J shed 4 bases, and the junction held 3 bases outside the gene matches. The CDR3 loop spans 12 amino acids. Here the CDR3 reads CASNYRGETQYF. The DNA for the CDR3 is TGTGCCAGCAATTACAGGGGAGAGACCCAGTACTTC.

This clonotype was detected ten times or more. V is TRBV7-8 and J is TRBJ1-5, with unresolved D. This CDR3 is 14 amino acids long. Trimming shortened V by 3 bases and J by 9 bases, and 15 bases separated the two germline ends. In germline, CDR1 is SGHVS, CDR2 FQNEAQ. The CDR3 spells CASSFRASVGPQHF. The CDR3 nucleotides are TGTGCCAGCAGCTTTAGGGCGTCCGTGGGGCCCCAGCATTTT.

The CDR3: CATSDAGTGISYEQYF. The DNA of the CDR3 is TGTGCCACCAGTGATGCCGGGACAGGGATTTCCTACGAGCAGTACTTC. This chain joins TRBV24-1 and TRBJ2-7; 9 bases are shared with TRBD1. V lost 3 bases to trimming and J lost 1 base; unmatched junction nucleotides: 6. This CDR3 spans 16 amino acids. Germline V CDR1 and CDR2: KGHDR, SFDVKD.

The chain combines TRBV6-1 with TRBJ2-7, with D maybe TRBD1 (6 bases). CDR3 size: 15 residues. Per germline, CDR1 MNHNS and CDR2 SASEGT. V lost 8 bases and J 4 bases, leaving 21 bases between the germline ends. The CDR3 DNA follows: TGTGCCAGCCGCTCTCCCGGACAGAGCAAGTACGAGCAGTACTTC. Its protein is CASRSPGQSKYEQYF.

CDR3 region: CASRSEDTIYF. The CDR3 coding sequence is TGTGCCAGCAGGTCCGAGGACACCATATATTTT. The rearrangement uses TRBV6-1 and TRBJ1-3; no reliable D call. There are 11 residues in the CDR3. Trimming took off 6 bases at V and 8 bases at J, with 8 bases between the two ends. Germline CDR1 is MNHNS and CDR2 is SASEGT.

The rearrangement links TRBV24-1 to TRBJ1-1; D ambiguous. This CDR3 is 12 amino acids long. The germline CDR1 and CDR2 sequences are KGHDR and SFDVKD. The V end lost 8 bases, the J end lost 1 base, and 7 bases lay between the germline ends. The DNA for the CDR3 is TGTGCCACCACCGGTTCGAACACTGAAGCTTTCTTT. It encodes CATTGSNTEAFF.

This clonotype was observed at least ten times. The chain couples TRBV28 to TRBJ2-7, with D unclear. Per germline, CDR1 MDHEN and CDR2 SYDVKM. Trimming cost V 5 bases and J 2 bases, with 16 bases left between them. This CDR3 is built from 15 residues. The CDR3 region has the DNA TGTGCCAGCAGTCACCGACGGAAAGATACCTACGAGCAGTACTTC. This translates into CASSHRRKDTYEQYF.